The rows below give T cell receptor beta chains drawn from one sample of a study of OX40 agonist ivuxolimab in advanced cancers. Clones were sequenced by immunoSEQ multiplex PCR, and TCRdb holds only the in-frame ones, with some missing. The sample holds roughly 90,000 clones, approximately 85% seen once. The sequencing here drew on CD4+ or CD8+ T cells sorted from blood, taken in a trial of the OX40 agonist ivuxolimab. These receptors were taken from an adult with an advanced solid tumor such as melanoma, head and neck, liver or kidney cancer. Both conserved end residues are part of each CDR3.

v_gene,CDR3aa
TRBV6-1,CASRVTAGNTIYF
TRBV9,CASSPGQGALEQYF
TRBV28,CASSWTGEKLFF
TRBV2,CASGAGGPETQYF
TRBV2,CASSAGTRAGELFF
TRBV5-1,CASSPSGQRNTEAFF
TRBV2,CASSEAGVGNQPQHF
TRBV5-1,CASSLRHEDTEAFF
TRBV5-1,CASSTLAGGPGEQFF
TRBV19,CASSIENQPQHF
TRBV12-2,CASRLLGARRREQFF
TRBV9,CASSVAASERNEQFF
TRBV19,CASSNPGQGAYEQYF
TRBV10-3,CAISPAQGAGELFF
TRBV6-6,CASSNDGAEAFF
TRBV4-3,CASSQERLALYEQYF
TRBV19,CASSSEAGGQPQHF
TRBV7-8,CASSPGDTHRGHGYTF
TRBV9,CASSVEYRVGCNQPQHF
TRBV2,CASAGGDTQYF
TRBV7-3,CASSLRQGNTGELFF
TRBV28,CASGSGVDNQPQHF
TRBV5-5,CASSIGQGPQPQHF
TRBV19,CASSLAGNGRTSPEQFF
TRBV9,CASTGREGNTIYF
TRBV7-8,CASSSGTGGYGYTF
TRBV10-3,CAISSYRESYEQYF
TRBV5-4,CASSLEGNKTPLRGYTF
TRBV6-4,CASSDSIGRAAFF
TRBV29-1,CSVLGSTDTQYF
TRBV7-2,CASIPDTGSTDTQYF